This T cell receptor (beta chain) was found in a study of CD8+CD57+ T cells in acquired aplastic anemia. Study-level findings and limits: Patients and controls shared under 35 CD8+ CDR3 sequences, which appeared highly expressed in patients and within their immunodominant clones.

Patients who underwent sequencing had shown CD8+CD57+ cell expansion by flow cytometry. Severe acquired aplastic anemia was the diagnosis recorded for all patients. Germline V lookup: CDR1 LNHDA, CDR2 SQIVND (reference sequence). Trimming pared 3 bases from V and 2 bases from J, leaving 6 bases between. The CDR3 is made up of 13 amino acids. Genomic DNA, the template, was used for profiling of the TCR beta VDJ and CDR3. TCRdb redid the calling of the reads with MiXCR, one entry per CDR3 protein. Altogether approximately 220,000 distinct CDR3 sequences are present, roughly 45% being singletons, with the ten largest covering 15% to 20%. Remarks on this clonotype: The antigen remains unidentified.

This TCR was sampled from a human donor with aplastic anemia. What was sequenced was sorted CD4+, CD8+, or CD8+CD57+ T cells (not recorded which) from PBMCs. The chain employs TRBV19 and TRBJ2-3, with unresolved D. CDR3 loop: CASSMGSTDTQYF. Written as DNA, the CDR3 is TGTGCCAGTAGTATGGGGTCCACAGATACGCAGTATTTT.